The next 4 T cell receptor beta chains were all read from a single sample in a study of blood T cell repertoires in COVID-19. Assay: immunoSEQ multiplex PCR; the TCRdb copy retains only in-frame clones and omits some. Counted here are approximately 280,000 clones, approximately 84% occurring once; the ten biggest clones make up around 1.6%. Sequencing was done on a sample of peripheral blood. These receptors were collected from a human donor with COVID-19, enrolled during active disease. The donor label of this sample is uncertain.

CDR3 sequence: CASSSWGGLNEKLFF. The CDR3 region has the DNA TGTGCCAGCAGTTCCTGGGGGGGGCTTAATGAAAAACTGTTTTTT. The rearrangement links TRBV28 to TRBJ1-4; maybe TRBD1 (6 bases). There are 15 residues in the CDR3. The V gene lost 4 bases and the J gene lost 4 bases, with 13 bases spanning the gap. Germline V gene sequence: CDR1 MDHEN, CDR2 SYDVKM.

The chain uses TRBV9 and TRBJ1-1; D possibly corresponds to TRBD1 (5 bases). CDR3 size: 14 residues. CDR1 SGDLS and CDR2 YYNGEE come from the germline V gene. V lost 6 bases and J lost 2, with 14 bases in between. CDR3 DNA sequence: TGTGCCAGCACTTTAGGGGCAGCCAACACTGAAGCTTTCTTT. Its translation is CASTLGAANTEAFF.

This clone was detected only once. V gene TRBV2 combines with J gene TRBJ2-1, with TRBD1 matching over 8 bases. J gave up 4 bases and V 10 bases, and 6 bases lay outside the gene matches. The CDR3 has 13 amino acids. Germline CDR1 reads SNHLY; CDR2 reads FYNNEI. The CDR3 sequence: CATIRDRYNEQFF. CDR3 DNA sequence: TGTGCCACCATACGGGACAGGTACAATGAGCAGTTCTTC.

J is TRBJ2-7 and V is TRBV6-2 or TRBV6-3; 7 bases match TRBD2. The germline CDR1 and CDR2 sequences are MNHEY and SVGEGT. V trimming: 5 bases; J trimming: 0 bases; junction bases outside the gene matches: 7. The CDR3 length is 15 residues. CDR3 coding DNA: TGTGCCAGCAGTACCCCTAGCGGTAGCTCCTACGAGCAGTACTTC. Encoded protein: CASSTPSGSSYEQYF.